This T cell receptor beta chain was recorded in a study of identifying expanded T cells in peripheral blood. Study observations and caveats: Clone count variance between roughly 2-week samples rose with total template count. Around 1.2 clones differed between technical replicates, versus around 15 and 19 over time.

This CDR3 has 13 amino acids. Germline V gene sequence: CDR1 MNHNY, CDR2 SVGAGI (reference sequence). The germline V and J ends were trimmed by 5 bases and 6 bases, with 11 bases remaining between them. Regarding this clone: As yet, its antigen is unknown.

Here immunoSEQ multiplex PCR was the method, and the copy in TCRdb shows in-frame clones only, minus some. This table holds about 54,000 clones, around nine tenths found once. No infections or other immune events were documented during collection. This sequence was found in a person aged 18 to 70 in good health. What was sequenced was blood. V is TRBV6-6 and J is TRBJ2-1; D not resolved. The CDR3, as DNA: TGTGCCAGCAGTCCCCTAAGGGCCAATGAGCAGTTCTTC. Translated, it gives CASSPLRANEQFF.